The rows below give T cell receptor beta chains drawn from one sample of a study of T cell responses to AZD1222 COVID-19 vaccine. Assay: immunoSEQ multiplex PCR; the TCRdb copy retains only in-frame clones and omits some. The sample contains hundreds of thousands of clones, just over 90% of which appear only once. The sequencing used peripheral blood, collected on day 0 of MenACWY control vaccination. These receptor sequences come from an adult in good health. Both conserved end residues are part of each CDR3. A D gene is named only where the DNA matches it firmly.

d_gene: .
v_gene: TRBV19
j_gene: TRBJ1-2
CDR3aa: CASSMRASGGYTF
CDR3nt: TGTGCCAGTAGTATGAGGGCCTCCGGGGGCTACACCTTC

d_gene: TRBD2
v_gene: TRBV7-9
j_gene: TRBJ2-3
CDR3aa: CASSPGLAGGHTDTQYF
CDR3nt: TGTGCCAGCAGCCCCGGACTAGCGGGGGGCCACACAGATACGCAGTATTTT

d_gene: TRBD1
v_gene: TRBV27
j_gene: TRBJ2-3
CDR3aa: CASSRYARDRYTDTQYF
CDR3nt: TGTGCCAGCAGTCGTTACGCCAGGGACAGGTACACAGATACGCAGTATTTT

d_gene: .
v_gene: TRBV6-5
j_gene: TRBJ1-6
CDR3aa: CASRKQRSPLHF
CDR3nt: TGTGCCAGCAGAAAGCAGCGTTCACCCCTCCACTTT

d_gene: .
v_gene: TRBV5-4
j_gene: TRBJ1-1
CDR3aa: CASIGVMNTEAFF
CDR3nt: TGTGCCAGCATTGGGGTAATGAACACTGAAGCTTTCTTT

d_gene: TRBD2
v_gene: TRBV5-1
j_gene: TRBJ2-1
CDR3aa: CASSLEATSGGNEQFF
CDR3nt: TGCGCCAGCAGCTTGGAAGCGACTAGCGGGGGGAATGAGCAGTTCTTC

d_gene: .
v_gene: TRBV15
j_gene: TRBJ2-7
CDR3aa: CATSRGGSSYEQYF
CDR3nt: TGTGCCACCAGCAGAGGTGGTAGTTCCTACGAGCAGTACTTC

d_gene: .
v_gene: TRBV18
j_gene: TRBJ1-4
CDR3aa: CASSPGEGANEKLFF
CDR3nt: TGTGCCAGCTCACCGGGGGAAGGAGCTAATGAAAAACTGTTTTTT

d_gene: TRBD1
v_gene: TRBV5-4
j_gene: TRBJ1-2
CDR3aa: CASSRGGTGPSNYGYTF
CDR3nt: TGTGCCAGCAGCCGGGGCGGGACAGGCCCCTCAAATTATGGCTACACCTTC

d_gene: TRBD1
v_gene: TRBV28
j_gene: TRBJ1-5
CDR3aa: CASSGSTGVNQPQHF
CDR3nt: TGTGCCAGCAGCGGAAGCACAGGGGTCAATCAGCCCCAGCATTTT

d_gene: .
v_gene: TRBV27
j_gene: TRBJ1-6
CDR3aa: CASRSEGLLVNSPLHF
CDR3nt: TGTGCCAGCAGATCCGAGGGCCTCCTGGTTAATTCACCCCTCCACTTT

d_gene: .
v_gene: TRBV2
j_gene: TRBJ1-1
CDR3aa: CATGPDSGFPEAFF
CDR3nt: TGTGCCACCGGCCCAGACTCCGGTTTTCCTGAAGCTTTCTTT

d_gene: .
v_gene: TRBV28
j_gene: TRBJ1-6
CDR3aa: CASSRRSSSYNSPLHF
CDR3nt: TGTGCCAGCAGCCGGCGGTCCAGCTCCTATAATTCACCCCTCCACTTT

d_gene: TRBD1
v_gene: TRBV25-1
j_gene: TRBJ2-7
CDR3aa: CASRESGTGGRGTYEQYF
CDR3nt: TGTGCCAGCAGAGAATCCGGGACAGGGGGAAGGGGGACCTACGAGCAGTACTTC

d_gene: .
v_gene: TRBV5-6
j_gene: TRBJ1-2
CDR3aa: CASSPTWGGNGYTF
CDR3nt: TGTGCCAGCAGCCCTACATGGGGGGGTAACGGCTACACCTTC

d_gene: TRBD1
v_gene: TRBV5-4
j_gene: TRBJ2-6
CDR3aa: CASSSQGQTQVLTF
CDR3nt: TGTGCCAGCAGCTCCCAGGGACAGACACAAGTCCTGACTTTC

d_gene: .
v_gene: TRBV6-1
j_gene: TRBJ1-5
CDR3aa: CASSEGSGYSNQPQHF
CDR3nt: TGTGCCAGCAGTGAAGGGTCAGGGTATAGCAATCAGCCCCAGCATTTT

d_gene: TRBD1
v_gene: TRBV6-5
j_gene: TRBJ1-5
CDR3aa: CASSRAQGAHQPQHF
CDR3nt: TGTGCCAGCAGCCGCGCCCAGGGGGCACATCAGCCCCAGCATTTT

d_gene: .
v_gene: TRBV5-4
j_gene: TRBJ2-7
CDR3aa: CASSSRGSPSYEQYF
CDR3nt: TGTGCCAGCAGCTCACGGGGGTCACCTTCCTACGAGCAGTACTTC

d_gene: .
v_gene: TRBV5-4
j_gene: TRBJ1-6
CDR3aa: CASSLDSNSPLHF
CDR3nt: TGTGCCAGCAGCTTGGACAGTAATTCACCCCTCCACTTT